This T cell receptor (beta chain) was found in a study of cytomegalovirus exposure and HLA in healthy donors. PCR employed 60 Vbeta and 13 Jbeta primers. Measured with immunoSEQ multiplex PCR; TCRdb has only the in-frame clones, and not every one. Of under 200,000 clones detected, 65% to 90% appear once; the ten largest clones hold more than 0.25%. Concerning this clone: Its antigen is currently unknown.

CDR3 size: 13 residues. Looked up from germline, CDR1 is GTSNPN and CDR2 is SVGIG (reference sequence). Trimming removed 0 bases at V and 6 bases at J, with 8 bases between. Study-level findings and limits: Accurate prediction of most subjects' HLA-A and HLA-B alleles from TCR beta sequences was reported.

The receptor's source is a young woman in good health and CMV-seronegative. The chain is built from TRBV30 and TRBJ2-2; a weak D match, TRBD2 (5 bases). Sequenced: PBMCs. The CDR3 nucleotides are TGTGCCTGGAGTGTTCGGGGAGCCGGGGAGCTGTTTTTT. Amino acids: CAWSVRGAGELFF.